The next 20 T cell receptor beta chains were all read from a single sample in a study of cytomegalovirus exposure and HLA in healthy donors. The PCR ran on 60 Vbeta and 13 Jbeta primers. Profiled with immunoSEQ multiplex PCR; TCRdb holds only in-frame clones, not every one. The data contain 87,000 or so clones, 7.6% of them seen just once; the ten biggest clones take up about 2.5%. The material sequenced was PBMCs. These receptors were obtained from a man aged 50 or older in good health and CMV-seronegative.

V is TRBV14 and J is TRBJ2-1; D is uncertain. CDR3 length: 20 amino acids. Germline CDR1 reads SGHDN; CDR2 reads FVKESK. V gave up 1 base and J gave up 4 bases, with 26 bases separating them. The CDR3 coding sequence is TGTGCCAGCAGCCAAGGTCATCTCCCCTCAATGGCCACATTTTACAATGAGCAGTTCTTC. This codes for CASSQGHLPSMATFYNEQFF.

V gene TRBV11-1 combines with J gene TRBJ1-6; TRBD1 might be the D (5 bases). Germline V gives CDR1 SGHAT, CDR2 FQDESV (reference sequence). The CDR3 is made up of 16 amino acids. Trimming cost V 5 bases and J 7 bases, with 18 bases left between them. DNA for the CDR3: TGTGCCAGCAGCCGTTCAGGGAGGGAACCGAATTCACCCCTCCACTTT. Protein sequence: CASSRSGREPNSPLHF.

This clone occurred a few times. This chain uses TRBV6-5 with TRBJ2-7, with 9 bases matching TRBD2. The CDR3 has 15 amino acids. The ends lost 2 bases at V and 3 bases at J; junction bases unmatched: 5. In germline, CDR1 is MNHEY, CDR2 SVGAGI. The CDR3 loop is CASSYRGGRGYEQYF. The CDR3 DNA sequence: TGTGCCAGCAGTTACAGAGGCGGGAGGGGCTACGAGCAGTACTTC.

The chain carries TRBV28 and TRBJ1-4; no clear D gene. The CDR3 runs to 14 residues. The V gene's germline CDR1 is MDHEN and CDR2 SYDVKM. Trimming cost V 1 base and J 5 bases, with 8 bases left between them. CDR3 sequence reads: CASSLFLRNEKLFF. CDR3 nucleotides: TGTGCCAGCAGTTTATTCCTACGAAATGAAAAACTGTTTTTT.

CDR3 residues: CASSHGRQNEQFF. CDR3 bases: TGTGCCAGCAGCCATGGTCGTCAGAATGAGCAGTTCTTC. The rearrangement joins TRBV16 to TRBJ2-1; no clear D gene. V lost 3 bases to trimming and J lost 7 bases, with 10 bases between them. Germline CDR1 reads KGHSY; CDR2 reads FQNENV. This CDR3 is 13 amino acids long.

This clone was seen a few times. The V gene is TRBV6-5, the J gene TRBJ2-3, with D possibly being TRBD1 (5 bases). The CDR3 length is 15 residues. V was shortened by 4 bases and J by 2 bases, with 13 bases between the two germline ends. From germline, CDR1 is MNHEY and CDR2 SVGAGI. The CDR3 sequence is CASSSQESPTDTQYF. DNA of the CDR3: TGTGCCAGCAGTTCACAGGAGTCCCCCACAGATACGCAGTATTTT.

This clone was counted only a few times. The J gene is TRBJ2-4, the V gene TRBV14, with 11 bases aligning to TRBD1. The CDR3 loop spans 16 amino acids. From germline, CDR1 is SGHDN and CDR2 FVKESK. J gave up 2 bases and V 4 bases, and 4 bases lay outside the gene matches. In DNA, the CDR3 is TGTGCCAGCAGCCCCGGACAGGGGGCACCCAAAAACATTCAGTACTTC. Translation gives CASSPGQGAPKNIQYF.

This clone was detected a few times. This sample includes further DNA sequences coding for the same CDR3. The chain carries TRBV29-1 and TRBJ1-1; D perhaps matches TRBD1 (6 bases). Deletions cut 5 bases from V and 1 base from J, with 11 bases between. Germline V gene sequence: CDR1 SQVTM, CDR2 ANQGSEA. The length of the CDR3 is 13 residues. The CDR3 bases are TGCAGCGTTTCTAAACAGGGGAACACTGAAGCTTTCTTT. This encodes CSVSKQGNTEAFF.

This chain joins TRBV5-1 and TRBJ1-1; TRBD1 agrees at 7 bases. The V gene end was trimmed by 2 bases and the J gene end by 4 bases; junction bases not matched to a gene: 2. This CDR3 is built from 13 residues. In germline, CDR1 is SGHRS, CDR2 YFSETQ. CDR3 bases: TGCGCCAGCAGCTTTAGACAGGGCACTGAAGCTTTCTTT. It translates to CASSFRQGTEAFF.

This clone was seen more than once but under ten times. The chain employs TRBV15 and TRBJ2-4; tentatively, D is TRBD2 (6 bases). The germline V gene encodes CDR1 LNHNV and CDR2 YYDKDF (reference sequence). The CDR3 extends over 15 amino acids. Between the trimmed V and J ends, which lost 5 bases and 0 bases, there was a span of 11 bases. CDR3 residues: CATSVTGVAKNIQYF. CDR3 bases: TGTGCCACCAGCGTCACGGGGGTAGCCAAAAACATTCAGTACTTC.

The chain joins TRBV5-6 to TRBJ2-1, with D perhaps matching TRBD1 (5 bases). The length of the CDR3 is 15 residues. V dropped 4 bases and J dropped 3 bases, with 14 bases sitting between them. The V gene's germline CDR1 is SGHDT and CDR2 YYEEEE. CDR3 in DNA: TGTGCCAGCAGCCGTAAAGACAGATTCTACAATGAGCAGTTCTTC. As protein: CASSRKDRFYNEQFF.

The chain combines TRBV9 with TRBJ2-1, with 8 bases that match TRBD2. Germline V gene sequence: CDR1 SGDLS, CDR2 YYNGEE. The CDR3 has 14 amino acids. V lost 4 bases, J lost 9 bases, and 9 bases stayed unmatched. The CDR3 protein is CASSSGSGTGEQFF. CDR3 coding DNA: TGTGCCAGCAGCTCCGGTAGCGGGACCGGTGAGCAGTTCTTC. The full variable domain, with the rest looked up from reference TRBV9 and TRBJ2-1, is DSGVTQTPKHLITATGQRVTLRCSPRSGDLSVYWYQQSLDQGLQFLIQYYNGEERAKGNILERFSAQQFPDLHSELNLSSLELGDSALYFCASSSGSGTGEQFFGPGTRLTVL.

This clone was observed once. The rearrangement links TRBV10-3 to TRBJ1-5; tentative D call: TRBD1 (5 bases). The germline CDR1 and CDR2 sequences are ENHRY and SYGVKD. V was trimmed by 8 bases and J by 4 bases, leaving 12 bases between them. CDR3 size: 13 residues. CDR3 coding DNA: TGTGCCATCCAGGGTATTGGGAATCAGCCCCAGCATTTT. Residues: CAIQGIGNQPQHF.

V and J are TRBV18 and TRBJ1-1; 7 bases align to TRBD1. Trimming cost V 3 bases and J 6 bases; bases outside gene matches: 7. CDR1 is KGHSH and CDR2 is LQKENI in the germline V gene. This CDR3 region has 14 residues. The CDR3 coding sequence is TGTGCCAGCTCACCGCGACAGGGTATCGCTGAAGCTTTCTTT. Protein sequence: CASSPRQGIAEAFF.

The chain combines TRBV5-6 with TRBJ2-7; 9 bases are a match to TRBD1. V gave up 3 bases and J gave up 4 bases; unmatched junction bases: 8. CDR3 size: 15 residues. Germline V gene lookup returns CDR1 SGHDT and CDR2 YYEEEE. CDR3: CASSSRGTGSYEQYF. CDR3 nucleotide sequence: TGTGCCAGCAGCTCCCGCGGGACAGGGAGTTACGAGCAGTACTTC.

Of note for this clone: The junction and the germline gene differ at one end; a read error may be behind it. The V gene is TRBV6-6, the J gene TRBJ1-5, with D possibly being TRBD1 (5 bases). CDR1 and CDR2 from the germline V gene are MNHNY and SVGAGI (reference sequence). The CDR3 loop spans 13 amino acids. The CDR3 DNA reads TGTGCCAGAAGTTTGCTGGACAATCAGCACCAGCATTTT. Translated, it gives CARSLLDNQHQHF.

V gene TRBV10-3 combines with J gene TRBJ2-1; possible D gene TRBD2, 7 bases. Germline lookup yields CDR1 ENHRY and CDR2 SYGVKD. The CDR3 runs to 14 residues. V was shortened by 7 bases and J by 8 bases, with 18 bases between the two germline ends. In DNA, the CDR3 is TGTGCCATCAAGGGGGGCGGGAGTAGTGATGAGCAGTTCTTC. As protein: CAIKGGGSSDEQFF.

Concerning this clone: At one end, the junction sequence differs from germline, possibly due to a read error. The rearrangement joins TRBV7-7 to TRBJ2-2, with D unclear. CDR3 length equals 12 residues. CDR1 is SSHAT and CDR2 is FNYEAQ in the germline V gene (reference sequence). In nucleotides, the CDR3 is TGTGCTAGCAGCTTAGGGCCCGGGGAGCTGTTTTTT. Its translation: CASSLGPGELFF.

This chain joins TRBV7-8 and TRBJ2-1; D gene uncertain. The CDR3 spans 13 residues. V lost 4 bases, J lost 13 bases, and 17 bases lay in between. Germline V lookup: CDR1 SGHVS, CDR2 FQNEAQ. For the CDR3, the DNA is TGTGCCAGCAGCTCTCGAAACTTGGTTAGTCAGTTCTTC. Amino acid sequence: CASSSRNLVSQFF.

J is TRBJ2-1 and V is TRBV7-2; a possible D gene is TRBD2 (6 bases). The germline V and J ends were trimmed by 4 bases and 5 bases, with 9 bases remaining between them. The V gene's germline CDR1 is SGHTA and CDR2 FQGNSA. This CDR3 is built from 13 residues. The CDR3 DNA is TGTGCCAGCAGCTCGAGGAGGGACAATGAGCAGTTCTTC. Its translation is CASSSRRDNEQFF.